This T cell receptor (beta chain) came from a study of T cell responses to AZD1222 COVID-19 vaccine. Overall study results and limits: Baseline serology detected seropositivity in only six AZD1222 recipients. Samples come after the peak T cell response, not at day 14.

Some clones are missing from TCRdb's copy, which holds only in-frame ones; the method was immunoSEQ multiplex PCR. The sample holds about 97,000 clones, about nine tenths seen once. Trimming cost V 5 bases and J 3 bases; bases outside gene matches: 4. The CDR3 extends over 13 amino acids. Per germline, CDR1 SGHRS and CDR2 YFSETQ. Comment on this clone: The antigen is unknown. The same CDR3 is also encoded by other DNA sequences in this sample.

This receptor was obtained from an adult in good health. The source material was peripheral blood, sampled on day 0 of AZD1222 vaccination. The chain carries TRBV5-1 and TRBJ1-1; 7 bases match TRBD1. The DNA of the CDR3 is TGCGCCAGCAGTCGACAGGGAGACACTGAAGCTTTCTTT. It encodes CASSRQGDTEAFF.